Listed below are T cell receptor beta chains from one sample, sequenced in a study of PD-L1 blockade in urothelial cancer. Some clones are missing from TCRdb's copy, which holds only in-frame ones; the method was immunoSEQ multiplex PCR. This table holds roughly 110,000 clones, under 95% found once. The sample consisted of PBMCs, taken around atezolizumab (anti-PD-L1) treatment. The receptor source for this set is a man aged 55-75 years with urothelial cancer. CDR3s include the opening cysteine and the closing phenylalanine or tryptophan. Each record gives: clone size, D gene, J gene, CDR3 length, V gene, CDR3 protein, CDR3 DNA. D genes are given only for firm matches. The size entry is marked missing in some rows and otherwise reads once, few, many or a size class.

size: -; D: TRBD2; J: TRBJ2-7; length: 15; V: TRBV4-2; CDR3: CASSQRTSGSYEQYF; DNA: TGTGCCAGCAGCCAACGGACTAGCGGATCCTACGAGCAGTACTTC
size: once; D: -; J: TRBJ1-5; length: 19; V: TRBV21-1; CDR3: CASSRLPQGADDSNQPQHF; DNA: TGTGCCAGCAGCCGCCTACCCCAGGGGGCAGACGATAGCAATCAGCCCCAGCATTTT
size: -; D: -; J: TRBJ1-1; length: 15; V: TRBV7-2; CDR3: CASSLLGNLNTEAFF; DNA: TGTGCCAGCAGCTTACTAGGCAACTTGAACACTGAAGCTTTCTTT
size: -; D: -; J: TRBJ2-1; length: 16; V: TRBV2; CDR3: CASSRTLEEPYNEQFF; DNA: TGTGCCAGCAGTCGAACACTAGAGGAGCCCTACAATGAGCAGTTCTTC
size: -; D: TRBD2; J: TRBJ2-1; length: 14; V: TRBV5-4; CDR3: CASVAGGLYNEQFF; DNA: TGTGCCAGTGTGGCGGGAGGCCTATACAATGAGCAGTTCTTC
size: -; D: -; J: TRBJ1-2; length: 16; V: TRBV19; CDR3: CASSMTARGLGYGYTF; DNA: TGTGCCAGTAGTATGACTGCCCGAGGACTGGGCTATGGCTACACCTTC
size: few; D: -; J: TRBJ1-1; length: 13; V: TRBV4-2; CDR3: CASSQDGGTEAFF; DNA: TGTGCCAGCAGCCAAGATGGGGGGACTGAAGCTTTCTTT
size: -; D: TRBD2; J: TRBJ2-3; length: 14; V: TRBV7-2; CDR3: CASSFSSGADTQYF; DNA: TGTGCCAGCAGCTTCAGTAGCGGGGCAGATACGCAGTATTTT
size: -; D: -; J: TRBJ2-7; length: 14; V: TRBV18; CDR3: CASSPWGPLYEQYF; DNA: TGTGCCAGCTCACCATGGGGCCCTCTCTACGAGCAGTACTTC
size: -; D: TRBD1; J: TRBJ2-3; length: 15; V: TRBV7-2; CDR3: CASSLRPGGPDTQYF; DNA: TGTGCCAGCAGCTTAAGGCCAGGGGGCCCAGATACGCAGTATTTT
size: -; D: -; J: TRBJ1-1; length: 16; V: TRBV19; CDR3: CASSPTLDRLNTEAFF; DNA: TGTGCCAGTAGCCCTACCTTGGACAGATTGAACACTGAAGCTTTCTTT
size: -; D: TRBD1; J: TRBJ2-1; length: 11; V: TRBV20-1; CDR3: CSASDRDEQFF; DNA: TGCAGTGCTAGCGACAGGGATGAGCAGTTCTTC
size: -; D: -; J: TRBJ2-7; length: 13; V: TRBV2; CDR3: CASSEGSRYEQYF; DNA: TGTGCCAGCAGTGAGGGCTCAAGGTACGAGCAGTACTTC
size: -; D: TRBD2; J: TRBJ2-3; length: 18; V: TRBV4-3; CDR3: CASSQAAGGPLSTDTQYF; DNA: TGCGCCAGCAGCCAAGCAGCGGGGGGCCCCCTTAGCACAGATACGCAGTATTTT
size: -; D: -; J: TRBJ1-5; length: 12; V: TRBV19; CDR3: CASTLPGTTRDF; DNA: TGTGCCAGTACCCTCCCCGGGACGACTAGGGATTTT
size: -; D: TRBD2; J: TRBJ2-1; length: 15; V: TRBV11-3; CDR3: CASSLIPGLAGEQFF; DNA: TGTGCCAGCAGCTTGATACCGGGACTAGCTGGAGAGCAGTTCTTC
size: -; D: -; J: TRBJ2-1; length: 17; V: TRBV5-6; CDR3: CASSFIQAYGNVVEQFF; DNA: TGTGCCAGCAGCTTCATCCAGGCGTACGGGAATGTGGTTGAGCAGTTCTTC
size: -; D: -; J: TRBJ1-5; length: 14; V: TRBV7-2; CDR3: CASSPEQGMQPQHF; DNA: TGTGCCAGCAGCCCCGAACAGGGTATGCAGCCCCAGCATTTT
size: -; D: -; J: TRBJ2-7; length: 15; V: TRBV9; CDR3: CASSVGISEAYEQYF; DNA: TGTGCCAGCAGCGTAGGGATAAGCGAAGCGTACGAGCAGTACTTC
size: -; D: TRBD2; J: TRBJ2-2; length: 19; V: TRBV4-2; CDR3: CASSQEGIRVAGFTGELFF; DNA: TGTGCCAGCAGCCAAGAAGGTATTAGAGTAGCGGGGTTCACCGGGGAGCTGTTTTTT